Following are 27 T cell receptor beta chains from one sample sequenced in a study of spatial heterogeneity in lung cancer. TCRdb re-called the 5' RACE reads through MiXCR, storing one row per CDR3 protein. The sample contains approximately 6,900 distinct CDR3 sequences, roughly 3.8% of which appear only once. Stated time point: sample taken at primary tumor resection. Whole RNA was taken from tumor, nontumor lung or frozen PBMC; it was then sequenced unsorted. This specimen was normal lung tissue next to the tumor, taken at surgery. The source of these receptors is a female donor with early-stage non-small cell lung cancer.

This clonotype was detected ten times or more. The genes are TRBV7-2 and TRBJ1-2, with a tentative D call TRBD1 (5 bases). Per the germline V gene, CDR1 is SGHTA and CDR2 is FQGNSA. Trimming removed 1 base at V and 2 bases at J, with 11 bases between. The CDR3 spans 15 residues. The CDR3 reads CASSLGGRVNYGYTF. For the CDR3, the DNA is TGTGCCAGCAGCTTAGGGGGCAGGGTAAACTATGGCTACACCTTC.

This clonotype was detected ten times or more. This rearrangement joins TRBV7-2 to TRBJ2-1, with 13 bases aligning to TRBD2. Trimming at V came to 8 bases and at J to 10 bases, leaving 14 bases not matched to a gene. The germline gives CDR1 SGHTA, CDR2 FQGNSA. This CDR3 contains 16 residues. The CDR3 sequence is CASFVSLTSGGREQFF. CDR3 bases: TGTGCCAGCTTCGTTTCCTTGACTAGCGGGGGGCGAGAGCAGTTCTTC.

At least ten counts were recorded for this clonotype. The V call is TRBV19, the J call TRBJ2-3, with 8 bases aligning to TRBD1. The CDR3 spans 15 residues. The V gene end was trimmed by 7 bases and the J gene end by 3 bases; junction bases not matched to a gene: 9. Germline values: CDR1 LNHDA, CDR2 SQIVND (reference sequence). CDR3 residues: CASTAWTGQTDTQYF. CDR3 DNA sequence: TGTGCCAGTACCGCATGGACAGGGCAGACAGATACGCAGTATTTT.

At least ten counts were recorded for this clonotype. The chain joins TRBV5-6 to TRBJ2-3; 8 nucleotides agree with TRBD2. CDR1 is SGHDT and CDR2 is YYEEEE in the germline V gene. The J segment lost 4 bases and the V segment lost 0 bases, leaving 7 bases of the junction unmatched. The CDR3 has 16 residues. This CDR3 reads CASSLGWAGGSDTQYF. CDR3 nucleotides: TGTGCCAGCAGCTTGGGATGGGCGGGGGGCTCAGATACGCAGTATTTT.

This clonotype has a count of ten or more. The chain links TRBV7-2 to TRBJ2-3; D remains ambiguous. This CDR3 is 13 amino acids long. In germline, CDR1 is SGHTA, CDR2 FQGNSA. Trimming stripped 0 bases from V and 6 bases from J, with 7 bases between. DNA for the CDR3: TGTGCCAGCAGCTTAGCAGGGTATGATACGCAGTATTTT. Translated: CASSLAGYDTQYF.

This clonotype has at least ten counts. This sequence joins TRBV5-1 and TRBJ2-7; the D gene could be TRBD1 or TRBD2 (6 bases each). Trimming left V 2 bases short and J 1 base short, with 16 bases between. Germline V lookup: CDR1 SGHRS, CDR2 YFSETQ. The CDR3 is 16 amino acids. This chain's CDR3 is CASSFAEGEESYEQYF. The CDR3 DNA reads TGCGCCAGCAGCTTCGCTGAGGGGGAGGAATCCTACGAGCAGTACTTC.

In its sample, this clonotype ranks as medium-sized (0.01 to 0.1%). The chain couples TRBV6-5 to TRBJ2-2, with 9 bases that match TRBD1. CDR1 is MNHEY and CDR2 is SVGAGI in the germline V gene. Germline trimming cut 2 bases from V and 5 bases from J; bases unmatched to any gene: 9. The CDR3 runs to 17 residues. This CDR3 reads CASSYGPGQGLTGELFF. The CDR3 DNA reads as TGTGCCAGCAGTTACGGGCCGGGACAGGGATTGACCGGGGAGCTGTTTTTT.

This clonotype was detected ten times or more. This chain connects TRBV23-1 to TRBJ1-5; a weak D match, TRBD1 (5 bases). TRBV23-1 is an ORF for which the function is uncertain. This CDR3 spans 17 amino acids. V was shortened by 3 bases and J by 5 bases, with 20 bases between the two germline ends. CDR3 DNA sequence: TGCGCCAGCAGTCAGGGTGGCAGGGCAAACTTGGATCAGCCCCAGCATTTT. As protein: CASSQGGRANLDQPQHF.

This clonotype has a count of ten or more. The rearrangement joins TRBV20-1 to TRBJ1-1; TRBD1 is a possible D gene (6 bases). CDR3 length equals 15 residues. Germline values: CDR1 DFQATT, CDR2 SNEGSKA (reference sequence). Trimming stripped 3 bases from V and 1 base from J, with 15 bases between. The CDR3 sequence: CSASGVGAGNTEAFF. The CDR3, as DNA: TGCAGTGCTAGCGGGGTGGGGGCTGGGAACACTGAAGCTTTCTTT.

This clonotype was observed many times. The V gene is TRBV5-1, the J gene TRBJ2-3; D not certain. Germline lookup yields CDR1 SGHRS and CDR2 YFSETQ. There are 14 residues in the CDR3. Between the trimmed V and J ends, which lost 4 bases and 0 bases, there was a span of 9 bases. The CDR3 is CASSVPASTDTQYF. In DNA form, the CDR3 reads TGCGCCAGCAGCGTGCCAGCTAGCACAGATACGCAGTATTTT.

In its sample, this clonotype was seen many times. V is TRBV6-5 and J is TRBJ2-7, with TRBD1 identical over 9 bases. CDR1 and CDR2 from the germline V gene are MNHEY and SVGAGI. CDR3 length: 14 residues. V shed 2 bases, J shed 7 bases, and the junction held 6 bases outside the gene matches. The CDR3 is CASSYGQGSVEQYF. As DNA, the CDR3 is TGTGCCAGCAGTTACGGACAGGGGTCCGTGGAGCAGTACTTC.

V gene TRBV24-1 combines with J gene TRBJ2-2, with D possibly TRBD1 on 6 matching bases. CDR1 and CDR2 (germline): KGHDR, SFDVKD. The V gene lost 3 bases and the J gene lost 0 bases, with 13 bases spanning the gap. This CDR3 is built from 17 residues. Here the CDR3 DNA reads TGTGCCACCAGTGATACCGGGACACCAGCGAACACCGGGGAGCTGTTTTTT. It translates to CATSDTGTPANTGELFF.

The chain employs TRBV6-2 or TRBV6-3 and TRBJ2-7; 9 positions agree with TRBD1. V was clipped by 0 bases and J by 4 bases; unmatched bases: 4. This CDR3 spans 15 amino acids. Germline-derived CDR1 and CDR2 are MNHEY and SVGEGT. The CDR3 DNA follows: TGTGCCAGCAGTTACTCGGGACAGGGTGTATACGAGCAGTACTTC. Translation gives CASSYSGQGVYEQYF.

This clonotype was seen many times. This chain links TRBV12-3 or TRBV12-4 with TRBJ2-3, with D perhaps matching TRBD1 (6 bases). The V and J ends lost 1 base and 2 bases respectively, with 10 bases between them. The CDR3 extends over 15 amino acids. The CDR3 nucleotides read TGTGCCAGCAGTTTAGGGACAGTAGACACAGATACGCAGTATTTT. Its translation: CASSLGTVDTDTQYF.

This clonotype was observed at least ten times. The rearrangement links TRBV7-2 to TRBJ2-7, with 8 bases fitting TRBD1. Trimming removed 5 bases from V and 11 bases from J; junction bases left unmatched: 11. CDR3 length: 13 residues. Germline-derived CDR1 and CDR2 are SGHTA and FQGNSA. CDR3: CASSPSPTGEKYF. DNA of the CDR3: TGTGCCAGCAGCCCGTCTCCGACAGGGGAAAAGTACTTC.

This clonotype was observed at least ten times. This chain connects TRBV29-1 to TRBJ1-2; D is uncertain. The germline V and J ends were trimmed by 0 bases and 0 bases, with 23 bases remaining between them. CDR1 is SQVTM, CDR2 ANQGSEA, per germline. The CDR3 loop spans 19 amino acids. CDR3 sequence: CSVEDLPRWVGETNYGYTF. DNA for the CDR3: TGCAGCGTTGAAGATCTTCCTAGGTGGGTGGGAGAGACTAACTATGGCTACACCTTC.

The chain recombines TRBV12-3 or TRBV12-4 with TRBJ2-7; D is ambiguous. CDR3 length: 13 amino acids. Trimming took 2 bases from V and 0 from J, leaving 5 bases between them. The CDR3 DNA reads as TGTGCCAGCAGTTTATCCTCCTCCTACGAGCAGTACTTC. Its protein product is CASSLSSSYEQYF.

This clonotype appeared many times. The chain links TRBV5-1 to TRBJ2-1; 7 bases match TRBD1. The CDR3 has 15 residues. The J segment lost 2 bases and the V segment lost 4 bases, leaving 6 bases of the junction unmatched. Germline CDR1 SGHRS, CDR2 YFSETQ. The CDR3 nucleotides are TGCGCCAGCAGCCGGGCAGGGGGAACCTACAATGAGCAGTTCTTC. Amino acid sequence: CASSRAGGTYNEQFF.

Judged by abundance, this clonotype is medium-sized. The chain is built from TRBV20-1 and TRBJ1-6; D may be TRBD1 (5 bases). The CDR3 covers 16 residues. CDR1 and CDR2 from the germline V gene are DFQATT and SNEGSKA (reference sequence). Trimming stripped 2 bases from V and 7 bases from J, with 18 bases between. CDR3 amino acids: CSARLARAAQNSPLHF. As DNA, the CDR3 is TGCAGTGCTAGATTGGCCAGGGCAGCTCAAAATTCACCCCTCCACTTT.

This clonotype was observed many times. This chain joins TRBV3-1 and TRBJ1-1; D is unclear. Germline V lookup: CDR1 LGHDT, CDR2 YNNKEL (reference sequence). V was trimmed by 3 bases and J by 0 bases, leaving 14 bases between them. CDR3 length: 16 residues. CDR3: CASSHFRRNLNTEAFF. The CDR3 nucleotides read TGTGCCAGCAGCCACTTTCGGAGAAACTTGAACACTGAAGCTTTCTTT.

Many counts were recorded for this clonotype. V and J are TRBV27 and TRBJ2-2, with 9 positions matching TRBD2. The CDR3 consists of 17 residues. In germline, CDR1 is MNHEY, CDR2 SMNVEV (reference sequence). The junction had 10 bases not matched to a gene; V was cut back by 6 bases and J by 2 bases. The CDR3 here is CASRYSGGQLNTGELFF. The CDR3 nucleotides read TGTGCCAGCAGATATAGCGGGGGCCAATTAAACACCGGGGAGCTGTTTTTT.

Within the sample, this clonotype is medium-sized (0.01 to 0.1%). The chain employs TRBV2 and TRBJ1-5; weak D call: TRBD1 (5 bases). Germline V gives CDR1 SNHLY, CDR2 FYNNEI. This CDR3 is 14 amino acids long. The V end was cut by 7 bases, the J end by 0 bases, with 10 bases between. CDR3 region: CASMGTRSNQPQHF. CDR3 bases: TGTGCCAGCATGGGGACCCGTAGCAATCAGCCCCAGCATTTT. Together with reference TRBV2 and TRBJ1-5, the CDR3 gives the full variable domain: EPEVTQTPSHQVTQMGQEVILRCVPISNHLYFYWYRQILGQKVEFLVSFYNNEISEKSEIFDDQFSVERPDGSNFTLKIRSTKLEDSAMYFCASMGTRSNQPQHFGDGTRLSIL.

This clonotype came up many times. Here the CDR3 reads CSARRTAPEAFF. The CDR3 nucleotides read TGCAGTGCTAGACGGACAGCCCCTGAAGCTTTCTTT. The rearrangement joins TRBV20-1 to TRBJ1-1, with D tentatively TRBD1 (6 bases). From germline, CDR1 is DFQATT and CDR2 SNEGSKA (reference sequence). CDR3 length: 12 residues. V was shortened by 2 bases and J by 6 bases, with 10 bases between the two germline ends.

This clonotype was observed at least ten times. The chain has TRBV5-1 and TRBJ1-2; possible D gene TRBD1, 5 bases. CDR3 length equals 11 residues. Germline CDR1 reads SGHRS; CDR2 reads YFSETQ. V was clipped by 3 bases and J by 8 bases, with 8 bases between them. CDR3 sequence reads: CASSSGGGYTF. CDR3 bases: TGCGCCAGCAGCTCTGGGGGAGGCTACACCTTC.

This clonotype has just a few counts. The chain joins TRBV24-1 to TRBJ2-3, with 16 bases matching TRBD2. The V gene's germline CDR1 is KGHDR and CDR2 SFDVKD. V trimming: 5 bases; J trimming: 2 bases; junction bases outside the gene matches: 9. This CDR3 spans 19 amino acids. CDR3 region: CATSAGTSGGALFTDTQYF. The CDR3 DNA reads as TGTGCCACCAGTGCCGGGACTAGCGGGGGGGCTTTGTTCACAGATACGCAGTATTTT.

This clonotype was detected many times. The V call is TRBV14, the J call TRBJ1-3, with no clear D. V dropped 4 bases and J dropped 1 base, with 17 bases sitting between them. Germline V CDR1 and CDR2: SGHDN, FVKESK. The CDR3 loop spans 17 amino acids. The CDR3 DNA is TGTGCCAGCAGCCTCAGAAGGTCGATTGAATCTGGAAACACCATATATTTT. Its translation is CASSLRRSIESGNTIYF. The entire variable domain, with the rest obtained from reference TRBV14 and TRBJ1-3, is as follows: EAGVTQFPSHSVIEKGQTVTLRCDPISGHDNLYWYRRVMGKEIKFLLHFVKESKQDESGMPNNRFLAERTGGTYSTLKVQPAELEDSGVYFCASSLRRSIESGNTIYFGEGSWLTVV.

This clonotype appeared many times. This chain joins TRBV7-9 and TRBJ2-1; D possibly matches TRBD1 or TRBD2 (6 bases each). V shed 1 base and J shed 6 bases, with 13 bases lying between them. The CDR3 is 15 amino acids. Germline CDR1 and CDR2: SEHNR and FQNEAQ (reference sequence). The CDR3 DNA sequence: TGTGCCAGCAGCTTAGACGGGGGACAAGTCAATGAGCAGTTCTTC. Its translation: CASSLDGGQVNEQFF.